The 4 T cell receptor beta chains below were found in one sample sequenced in a study of blood T cell repertoires in COVID-19. Using immunoSEQ multiplex PCR, the repertoire was profiled, and TCRdb retains in-frame clones only, with some absent. The sample has around 190,000 clones; approximately 73% are singletons. Sequencing was carried out using PBMCs or T cells enriched from blood (not recorded which). The receptors derive from a woman in her 50s with acute COVID-19.

This clone occurred once. This sequence joins TRBV3-1 (or the pseudogene TRBV3-2) and TRBJ2-3, with D tentatively TRBD1 (6 bases). The length of the CDR3 is 15 residues. With 1 base removed from V and 8 bases from J, the gap between germline ends came to 16 bases. Germline lookup yields CDR1 LGHDT and CDR2 YNNKEL (reference sequence). CDR3 sequence reads: CASSQGAGERGTQYF. The CDR3 DNA reads as TGTGCCAGCAGCCAAGGGGCAGGGGAAAGGGGTACGCAGTATTTT.

This clone was observed a handful of times. V and J are TRBV27 and TRBJ2-1; 7 bases align to TRBD2. V lost 7 bases and J lost 4; bases outside the gene matches: 13. Germline V gene lookup returns CDR1 MNHEY and CDR2 SMNVEV (reference sequence). The CDR3 extends over 16 amino acids. CDR3 nucleotide sequence: TGTGCCAGCAAAGCCCGTGGGGGGGTCGTATACAATGAGCAGTTCTTC. This gives the protein CASKARGGVVYNEQFF.

V gene TRBV4-3 combines with J gene TRBJ1-1; no clear D gene. This CDR3 is built from 14 residues. V was pared by 1 base and J by 1 base, with 7 bases between. Germline V gene lookup returns CDR1 LGHNA and CDR2 YSLEER. CDR3 nucleotide sequence: TGCGCCAGCAGCCAAGGGGAGCAGAACACTGAAGCTTTCTTT. Protein sequence: CASSQGEQNTEAFF.

This chain connects TRBV4-3 to TRBJ1-2, with 9 bases lining up with TRBD1. J was trimmed by 1 base and V by 2 bases; bases with no gene match: 8. Germline V gives CDR1 LGHNA, CDR2 YSLEER. CDR3 length: 17 amino acids. CDR3 region: CASSQSGTGLGNYGYTF. The CDR3 region has the DNA TGCGCCAGCAGCCAATCAGGGACAGGGCTAGGTAACTATGGCTACACCTTC.